This TCR beta chain was retrieved from a study of cytomegalovirus exposure and HLA in healthy donors. About the study: An early release of data contained some 80 million unique TCRs, which came from HLA-typed donors.

A remark on this clone: What it binds is unknown.

Study-level results: Analyzed later, most CMV-associated TCR beta chains appeared HLA-restricted.

This CDR3 contains 14 residues. The PCR had 60 Vbeta and 13 Jbeta primers. Sequenced by immunoSEQ multiplex PCR; TCRdb stores in-frame clones only, minus some. The sample has 150,000 to 200,000 clones, 80% to 85% seen once. This sequence joins TRBV21-1 and TRBJ2-5; TRBD1, as called in the table, went unchecked against the DNA. TRBV21-1 is a pseudogene segment. This TCR came from a male donor in good health and CMV-seropositive. Sequenced: PBMCs. The CDR3 spells CASSRRDRGETQYF. The CDR3 DNA reads TGTGCCAGCAGCCGCCGGGACAGAGGAGAGACCCAGTACTTC.